This TCR beta chain was found in a study of Ad26.COV2.S vaccination and SARS-CoV-2 variants. Study results and limitations: Substantial breadth in spike-specific CD8+ and CD4+ T cell responses was reportedly seen after vaccination.

About this clone: Its specificity is not known.

CDR3 length equals 14 residues. V lost 2 bases, J lost 8 bases, and 6 bases stayed unmatched. Germline CDR1 MDHEN, CDR2 SYDVKM. Treatment described: 15 to 20 received Ad26.COV2.S at low or high dose, single or two shots; 5 received placebo; per-sample allocation not given. The investigators took samples on day 63 after the first vaccine or placebo injection. Boston supplied an adult donor aged 18-55 years. Assay used: immunoSEQ multiplex PCR; TCRdb lists only in-frame clones, some missing. The sample records 300,000 to 350,000 clones, 75% to 90% being singletons. This clonotype was obtained from a person aged 18-65 years who received the Ad26.COV2.S COVID-19 vaccine or a placebo. The J gene is TRBJ2-1, the V gene TRBV28, with 7 bases aligning to TRBD2. Sequencing was performed on peripheral blood, taken in a trial of Ad26.COV2.S vaccine versus placebo. The CDR3 DNA follows: TGTGCCAGCAGTTTAGGAGGAACTAGCGATGAGCAGTTCTTC. Protein product: CASSLGGTSDEQFF.